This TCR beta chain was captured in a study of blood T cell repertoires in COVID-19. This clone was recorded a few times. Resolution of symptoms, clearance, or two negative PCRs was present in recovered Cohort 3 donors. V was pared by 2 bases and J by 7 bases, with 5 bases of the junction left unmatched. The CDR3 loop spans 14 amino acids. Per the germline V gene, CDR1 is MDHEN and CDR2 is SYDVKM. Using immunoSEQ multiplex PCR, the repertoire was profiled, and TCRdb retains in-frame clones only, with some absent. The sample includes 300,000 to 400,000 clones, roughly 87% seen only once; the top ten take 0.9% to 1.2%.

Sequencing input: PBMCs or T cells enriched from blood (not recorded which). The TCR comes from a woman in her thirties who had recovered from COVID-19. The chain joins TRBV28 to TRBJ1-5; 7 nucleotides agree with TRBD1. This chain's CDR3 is CASSLENRGQPQHF. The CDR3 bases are TGTGCCAGCAGTTTAGAGAACAGGGGACAGCCCCAGCATTTT.